Below are 28 T cell receptor beta chains sequenced from a single sample in a study of T cells in narcolepsy. Measured with immunoSEQ multiplex PCR; TCRdb has only the in-frame clones, and not every one. The repertoire has over 30,000 clones, about 85% of them found once; the top ten carry under 2%. Material: CD45RA- memory CD4+ T cells from PBMCs. These receptors were collected from a human donor with narcolepsy.

The table lists this clone with a few counts. The chain recombines TRBV28 with TRBJ1-5, with D possibly TRBD1 on 5 matching bases. The CDR3 totals 14 residues. Germline V gives CDR1 MDHEN, CDR2 SYDVKM. Deletions cut 3 bases from V and 6 bases from J, with 12 bases between. CDR3 amino acids: CASSFIGAAQPQHF. The CDR3 nucleotides read TGTGCCAGCAGTTTCATCGGGGCGGCTCAGCCCCAGCATTTT.

V gene TRBV27 combines with J gene TRBJ1-4; tentatively, D is TRBD1 (6 bases). V lost 4 bases, J lost 6 bases, and 12 bases lay in between. Germline CDR1 and CDR2: MNHEY and SMNVEV (reference sequence). The CDR3 is made up of 14 amino acids. The CDR3 region is CASSSGEEYEKLFF. As DNA, the CDR3 is TGTGCCAGCAGTTCAGGGGAGGAGTATGAAAAACTGTTTTTT.

This sequence joins TRBV25-1 and TRBJ2-2, with 10 bases aligning to TRBD1. The germline V gene has CDR1 MGHDK and CDR2 SYGVNS. The V and J ends lost 4 bases and 2 bases, in that order; junction bases with no gene match: 4. The CDR3 has 16 amino acids. The CDR3 here is CASSADRGFNTGELFF. The CDR3 DNA reads TGTGCCAGCAGTGCGGACAGGGGGTTTAACACCGGGGAGCTGTTTTTT.

The chain carries TRBV9 and TRBJ2-2; D may correspond to TRBD1 or TRBD2 (5 bases each). Trimming stripped 4 bases from V and 3 bases from J, with 13 bases between. Germline values: CDR1 SGDLS, CDR2 YYNGEE. This CDR3 region has 15 residues. CDR3 coding DNA: TGTGCCAGCAGCATGGGACCCGGGGACACCGGGGAGCTGTTTTTT. Translated, it gives CASSMGPGDTGELFF.

The chain has TRBV10-2 and TRBJ2-1; 9 bases agree with TRBD2. From germline, CDR1 is WSHSY and CDR2 SAAADI. V shed 6 bases and J 9 bases; nucleotides not matched to a gene: 12. CDR3 length: 15 residues. The CDR3 here is CASRRVAGELGEQFF. DNA for the CDR3: TGCGCCAGCAGGCGTGTAGCGGGGGAATTAGGTGAGCAGTTCTTC.

The rearrangement joins TRBV5-4 to TRBJ2-5, with 7 bases that match TRBD1. The junction had 12 bases not matched to a gene; V was cut back by 4 bases and J by 0 bases. The CDR3 consists of 17 residues. CDR1 is SGHNT and CDR2 is YYREEE in the germline V gene (reference sequence). The CDR3 is CASSPSRQGRYQETQYF. The CDR3 region has the DNA TGTGCCAGCAGCCCCTCTCGACAGGGCCGGTACCAAGAGACCCAGTACTTC.

The genes are TRBV5-1 and TRBJ1-6; tentatively, D is TRBD1 (5 bases). Germline values: CDR1 SGHRS, CDR2 YFSETQ. The CDR3 is 14 amino acids. V lost 1 base to trimming and J lost 7 bases, with 9 bases between them. The DNA for the CDR3 is TGCGCCAGCAGCTTGCAGGGTATGAATTCACCCCTCCACTTT. Residues: CASSLQGMNSPLHF.

V gene TRBV18 combines with J gene TRBJ2-1; either TRBD1 or TRBD2 may supply D (5 bases each). This CDR3 region has 14 residues. The germline gives CDR1 KGHSH, CDR2 LQKENI. Trimming removed 3 bases at V and 6 bases at J, with 12 bases between. The CDR3 loop is CASSPKGRGNEQFF. The CDR3 DNA reads TGTGCCAGCTCACCCAAGGGACGGGGCAATGAGCAGTTCTTC. Supplemented by reference TRBV18 and TRBJ2-1, the full variable domain reads NAGVMQNPRHLVRRRGQEARLRCSPMKGHSHVYWYRQLPEEGLKFMVYLQKENIIDESGMPKERFSAEFPKEGPSILRIQQVVRGDSAAYFCASSPKGRGNEQFFGPGTRLTVL.

This chain uses TRBV5-1 with TRBJ2-7, with D perhaps given as TRBD1 or TRBD2 (5 bases each). Germline CDR1 and CDR2: SGHRS and YFSETQ. The CDR3 covers 12 residues. Trimming cost V 4 bases and J 2 bases, with 7 bases left between them. CDR3 nucleotides: TGCGCCAGCAGCCGGGGCCCCTACGAGCAGTACTTC. Protein: CASSRGPYEQYF. The full variable domain, its missing parts supplied by reference TRBV5-1 and TRBJ2-7, is KAGVTQTPRYLIKTRGQQVTLSCSPISGHRSVSWYQQTPGQGLQFLFEYFSETQRNKGNFPGRFSGRQFSNSRSEMNVSTLELGDSALYLCASSRGPYEQYFGPGTRLTVT.

The V call is TRBV2, the J call TRBJ1-5, with D perhaps TRBD1 (6 bases). The V and J ends lost 6 bases and 4 bases respectively, with 16 bases between them. Germline V CDR1 and CDR2: SNHLY, FYNNEI. The CDR3 length is 15 residues. The CDR3 nucleotides are TGTGCCAGCAGGCGTGCAGGGACACATAATCAGCCCCAGCATTTT. This translates into CASRRAGTHNQPQHF.

V is TRBV6-5 and J is TRBJ2-7, with D maybe TRBD1 (5 bases). Trimming took off 5 bases at V and 5 bases at J, with 19 bases between the two ends. The CDR3 sequence is 15 residues long. Germline CDR1 reads MNHEY; CDR2 reads SVGAGI. Here the CDR3 reads CASSTSGYPSHEQYF. The DNA for the CDR3 is TGTGCCAGCAGTACATCAGGGTACCCCAGCCACGAGCAGTACTTC.

This chain joins TRBV19 and TRBJ2-7; D not certain. There are 13 residues in the CDR3. The V gene lost 4 bases and the J gene lost 6 bases, with 13 bases spanning the gap. CDR1 LNHDA and CDR2 SQIVND come from the germline V gene (reference sequence). The CDR3 reads CASSKSYPSEQYF. The CDR3 DNA is TGTGCCAGTAGTAAGAGTTACCCCTCCGAGCAGTACTTC.

The CDR3, as DNA: TGTGCCAGCAGCTTAGGCCACGGGAACACTGAAGCTTTCTTT. This translates into CASSLGHGNTEAFF. V and J are TRBV11-2 and TRBJ1-1; D gene unclear. This CDR3 contains 14 residues. V was shortened by 1 base and J by 1 base, with 7 bases between the two germline ends. Germline V CDR1 and CDR2: SGHAT, FQNNGV.

The chain has TRBV9 and TRBJ1-5, with a tentative D call TRBD1 (5 bases). The CDR3 length is 14 residues. V lost 0 bases, J lost 5 bases, and 9 bases lay in between. Per the germline V gene, CDR1 is SGDLS and CDR2 is YYNGEE. CDR3 DNA sequence: TGTGCCAGCAGCGTAGGGGGCGGGGATCAGCCCCAGCATTTT. Translating it yields CASSVGGGDQPQHF.

The rearrangement links TRBV4-2 to TRBJ2-5; TRBD2 agrees at 15 bases. Germline V gene sequence: CDR1 LGHNA, CDR2 YNFKEQ. The CDR3 covers 17 residues. Germline trimming cut 4 bases from V and 3 bases from J; bases unmatched to any gene: 6. CDR3: CASSPGLAGGIEETQYF. Here the CDR3 DNA reads TGTGCCAGCAGCCCCGGACTAGCGGGGGGGATCGAAGAGACCCAGTACTTC.

The chain has TRBV9 and TRBJ2-1; the D call may be TRBD1 or TRBD2 (5 bases each). Germline V gene lookup returns CDR1 SGDLS and CDR2 YYNGEE. The CDR3 sequence is 15 residues long. Between the trimmed V and J ends, which lost 0 bases and 6 bases, there was a span of 13 bases. CDR3 sequence: CASSVAPGTGNEQFF. In DNA, the CDR3 is TGTGCCAGCAGCGTAGCGCCAGGGACGGGCAATGAGCAGTTCTTC.

The V gene is TRBV5-5, the J gene TRBJ1-6; 9 positions match TRBD1. The V segment lost 4 bases and the J segment 14 bases; nucleotides outside the gene matches: 10. The CDR3 sequence is 14 residues long. CDR1 and CDR2 (germline): SGHKS, YYEKEE (reference sequence). CDR3 protein: CASSPGQGRMALHF. The CDR3 bases are TGTGCCAGCAGCCCAGGACAGGGGAGGATGGCCCTCCACTTT. Full variable domain (rest looked up from reference TRBV5-5 and TRBJ1-6): DAGVTQSPTHLIKTRGQQVTLRCSPISGHKSVSWYQQVLGQGPQFIFQYYEKEERGRGNFPDRFSARQFPNYSSELNVNALLLGDSALYLCASSPGQGRMALHFGNGTRLTVT.

The chain carries TRBV18 and TRBJ2-4; maybe TRBD2 (5 bases). Per germline, CDR1 KGHSH and CDR2 LQKENI. V shed 2 bases and J shed 13 bases, with 9 bases lying between them. This CDR3 contains 11 residues. The CDR3 DNA reads TGTGCCAGCTCACCAGAGGGCCCACAGTACTTC. This sequence encodes CASSPEGPQYF.

The sample holds a few counts of this clone. V and J are TRBV4-1 and TRBJ1-6; D gene uncertain. With 0 bases removed from V and 10 bases from J, the gap between germline ends came to 13 bases. Germline V gene sequence: CDR1 MGHRA, CDR2 YSYEKL. CDR3 length: 15 residues. In nucleotides, the CDR3 is TGCGCCAGCAGCCAAGATCACGGGGTAGGGTCACCCCTCCACTTT. Protein product: CASSQDHGVGSPLHF.

The chain uses TRBV5-5 and TRBJ2-7; D gene ambiguous. The V and J ends lost 0 bases and 3 bases respectively, with 4 bases between them. Germline lookup yields CDR1 SGHKS and CDR2 YYEKEE (reference sequence). This CDR3 has 12 residues. CDR3 loop: CASSLVGYEQYF. The CDR3 nucleotides are TGTGCCAGCAGCTTGGTCGGCTACGAGCAGTACTTC. Full variable domain (rest looked up from reference TRBV5-5 and TRBJ2-7): DAGVTQSPTHLIKTRGQQVTLRCSPISGHKSVSWYQQVLGQGPQFIFQYYEKEERGRGNFPDRFSARQFPNYSSELNVNALLLGDSALYLCASSLVGYEQYFGPGTRLTVT.

This chain uses TRBV6-5 with TRBJ1-5, with D unresolved. Between the trimmed V and J ends, which lost 6 bases and 4 bases, there was a span of 4 bases. Per germline, CDR1 MNHEY and CDR2 SVGAGI. There are 11 residues in the CDR3. DNA of the CDR3: TGTGCCAGCAGACCTAATCAGCCCCAGCATTTT. This encodes CASRPNQPQHF.

The genes are TRBV11-2 and TRBJ2-1; the match to TRBD2 covers 13 bases. CDR1 SGHAT and CDR2 FQNNGV come from the germline V gene. This CDR3 is 13 amino acids long. This CDR3 is CAGLAGHNNEQFF. As DNA, the CDR3 is TGTGCGGGACTAGCGGGGCATAACAATGAGCAGTTCTTC.

The genes are TRBV14 and TRBJ2-7, with D tentatively TRBD1 (5 bases). V lost 1 base to trimming and J lost 6 bases, with 16 bases between them. Germline loops: CDR1 SGHDN, CDR2 FVKESK. The CDR3 loop spans 15 amino acids. The CDR3 DNA follows: TGTGCCAGCAGCCAAGTTAGGGGCCCCTGGGGCGAGCAGTACTTC. Its translation: CASSQVRGPWGEQYF.

Comment on this clone: A junction boundary mismatches the germline segment, possibly from a read error. V is TRBV19 and J is TRBJ2-1; D ambiguous. Germline V gives CDR1 LNHDA, CDR2 SQIVND (reference sequence). The CDR3 runs to 14 residues. The chain's CDR3 is CASSVESSYNEQFF. The CDR3 DNA reads as TGTGCCAGTAGTGTAGAGAGCTCCTACAATGAGCAGTTCTTC.

This chain links TRBV27 with TRBJ2-7; possible D gene TRBD1, 6 bases. V lost 2 bases, J lost 7 bases, and 18 bases lay in between. CDR1 is MNHEY, CDR2 SMNVEV, per germline (reference sequence). CDR3 length: 15 amino acids. CDR3 in amino acids: CASSLNWGPEGEQYF. Written as DNA, the CDR3 is TGTGCCAGCAGTTTAAATTGGGGGCCCGAGGGGGAGCAGTACTTC.

This rearrangement joins TRBV6-6 to TRBJ1-1; D gene unclear. V was trimmed by 6 bases and J by 0 bases, leaving 8 bases between them. The CDR3 sequence is 13 residues long. Germline V lookup: CDR1 MNHNY, CDR2 SVGAGI (reference sequence). CDR3: CASRVSLNTEAFF. In DNA form, the CDR3 reads TGTGCCAGCAGGGTAAGCCTGAACACTGAAGCTTTCTTT.

The chain combines TRBV7-8 with TRBJ2-2; TRBD2 aligns across 8 bases. Germline values: CDR1 SGHVS, CDR2 FQNEAQ. V gave up 0 bases and J gave up 4 bases; unmatched junction bases: 4. The CDR3 covers 16 residues. CDR3 DNA sequence: TGTGCCAGCAGCTTAGCCGGGGGGGCCCCCACCGGGGAGCTGTTTTTT. Amino acids: CASSLAGGAPTGELFF.

This chain connects TRBV28 to TRBJ2-7; D perhaps matches TRBD1 (6 bases). V lost 6 bases to trimming and J lost 3 bases, with 18 bases between them. The germline V gene has CDR1 MDHEN and CDR2 SYDVKM. The CDR3 is 15 amino acids. CDR3 sequence reads: CASSPQGRRVYEQYF. CDR3 DNA: TGTGCCAGCAGCCCACAGGGACGAAGGGTCTACGAGCAGTACTTC.